Included here is one TCR beta chain sequence, with context. The sample comes from a study of tumour-infiltrating T cells in Burkitt lymphoma. Study as a whole: Productive clonality predicted overall and progression-free survival.

TCRdb's table, derived via immunoSEQ multiplex PCR, lists solely in-frame clones and lacks some. This sample carries some 17,000 clones, about 80% of them seen once, and the ten largest clones take 2% to 2.5%. Germline assignment: CDR1 ENHRY and CDR2 SYGVKD. The CDR3 has 19 amino acids. J gave up 0 bases and V 2 bases, and 9 bases lay outside the gene matches. Sequencing input: tumor tissue. This receptor was taken from a human donor with diffuse large B-cell lymphoma. The V call is TRBV10-3, the J call TRBJ2-2, with 10 bases identical to TRBD1. The CDR3 loop reads CAISESEVGQGPNTGELFF. The CDR3 DNA is TGTGCCATCAGTGAGAGTGAGGTGGGACAGGGGCCGAACACCGGGGAGCTGTTTTTT.